The 14 T cell receptor beta chains given below trace back to one sample, sequenced in a study of blood T cell repertoires in COVID-19. Assay: immunoSEQ multiplex PCR; the TCRdb copy retains only in-frame clones and omits some. The sample includes some 250,000 clones, 80% to 90% of them seen just once. The sample was PBMCs or T cells enriched from blood (not recorded which). These receptors all come from a woman aged 45 to 65 who had recovered from COVID-19.

V gene TRBV15 combines with J gene TRBJ2-1; 8 bases map to TRBD2. CDR1 and CDR2 (germline): LNHNV, YYDKDF (reference sequence). The CDR3 spans 16 residues. After removal of 1 base from V and 3 bases from J, the junction contained 5 bases not matched to a gene. This CDR3 reads CATSRVATSVYNEQFF. In DNA, the CDR3 is TGTGCCACCAGCAGAGTGGCGACTAGCGTCTACAATGAGCAGTTCTTC.

V is TRBV10-3 and J is TRBJ2-7; 11 bases are shared with TRBD2. V lost 6 bases and J lost 1; bases outside the gene matches: 2. The CDR3 loop spans 14 amino acids. Germline V gene data show CDR1 as ENHRY and CDR2 as SYGVKD. CDR3 protein: CAISGLAGSYEQYF. The CDR3 bases are TGTGCCATCAGCGGACTAGCGGGTTCCTACGAGCAGTACTTC.

The gene calls are TRBV28 and TRBJ2-1; TRBD1 matches 7 bases. The CDR3 totals 16 residues. The J segment lost 4 bases and the V segment lost 2 bases, leaving 8 bases of the junction unmatched. Germline V gene data show CDR1 as MDHEN and CDR2 as SYDVKM. CDR3 nucleotides: TGTGCCAGCAGTTTAATGGTGGGGGACAGATACAATGAGCAGTTCTTC. Its translation: CASSLMVGDRYNEQFF.

This clone showed up just once. CDR3 bases: TGCAGTGCTAGTGTGCGGTCAACTAGCACAGATACGCAGTATTTT. This codes for CSASVRSTSTDTQYF. The V and J genes are TRBV20-1 and TRBJ2-3; the D is unclear. CDR1 DFQATT and CDR2 SNEGSKA come from the germline V gene (reference sequence). This CDR3 comprises 15 residues. V lost 3 bases, J lost 0 bases, and 13 bases lay in between.

This clone was found once. The rearrangement links TRBV27 to TRBJ1-1; 7 bases map to TRBD1. J lost 4 bases, V lost 3 bases, and 14 bases had no gene match. Germline V gene sequence: CDR1 MNHEY, CDR2 SMNVEV (reference sequence). This CDR3 is built from 17 residues. CDR3 sequence reads: CASSLRSQGSPGTEAFF. The CDR3 region has the DNA TGTGCCAGCAGTTTGAGGTCACAGGGGTCCCCGGGCACTGAAGCTTTCTTT.

This chain uses TRBV2 with TRBJ1-1; D call uncertain. This CDR3 has 14 amino acids. The germline V gene encodes CDR1 SNHLY and CDR2 FYNNEI. Trimming took off 4 bases at V and 6 bases at J, with 15 bases between the two ends. CDR3 in amino acids: CASSVLGGGAEAFF. The CDR3 nucleotides are TGTGCCAGCAGTGTCTTGGGAGGAGGAGCTGAAGCTTTCTTT.

The V call is TRBV19, the J call TRBJ2-2, with D perhaps TRBD1 (5 bases). The CDR3 covers 13 residues. Trimming took off 7 bases at V and 8 bases at J, with 14 bases between the two ends. Per germline, CDR1 LNHDA and CDR2 SQIVND (reference sequence). CDR3 DNA sequence: TGTGCCAGTAACCGCAGGGTACAAGGGGAGCTGTTTTTT. This sequence encodes CASNRRVQGELFF.

The chain joins TRBV28 to TRBJ2-7; TRBD2 agrees at 7 bases. Germline V gene sequence: CDR1 MDHEN, CDR2 SYDVKM. The CDR3 has 15 residues. V lost 3 bases to trimming and J lost 4 bases; unmatched junction nucleotides: 9. As DNA, the CDR3 is TGTGCCAGCAGTTTTAGGGAGGTGGGAGGGTACGAGCAGTACTTC. Amino acid sequence: CASSFREVGGYEQYF.

The rearrangement joins TRBV7-9 to TRBJ1-6; 7 bases agree with TRBD1. V was pared by 6 bases and J by 9 bases, with 8 bases of the junction left unmatched. CDR1 and CDR2 (germline): SEHNR, FQNEAQ (reference sequence). This CDR3 contains 14 residues. The CDR3 reads CASRSGTAASPLHF. The CDR3 DNA sequence: TGTGCCAGCAGATCCGGGACAGCAGCTTCACCCCTCCACTTT.

J is TRBJ2-2 and V is TRBV11-1, with D tentatively TRBD2 (5 bases). CDR1 is SGHAT, CDR2 FQDESV, per germline (reference sequence). V lost 1 base to trimming and J lost 4 bases, with 13 bases between them. This CDR3 comprises 16 residues. CDR3 sequence: CASSLVSPGGTGELFF. The DNA of the CDR3 is TGTGCCAGCAGCTTAGTATCCCCAGGAGGCACCGGGGAGCTGTTTTTT.

The rearrangement joins TRBV28 to TRBJ1-1, with D unclear. V dropped 5 bases and J dropped 2 bases, with 9 bases sitting between them. The CDR3 covers 13 residues. CDR1 and CDR2 from the germline V gene are MDHEN and SYDVKM. CDR3 DNA sequence: TGTGCCAGCAGTCCCTCCTTCAACACTGAAGCTTTCTTT. It yields the protein CASSPSFNTEAFF.

The J gene is TRBJ1-2, the V gene TRBV7-9; D might be TRBD1 (6 bases). Germline V gene sequence: CDR1 SEHNR, CDR2 FQNEAQ (reference sequence). The CDR3 spans 15 residues. V shed 2 bases and J shed 4 bases, with 14 bases lying between them. The CDR3 sequence: CASSLPTGYSYGYTF. The DNA of the CDR3 is TGTGCCAGCAGCTTACCTACAGGGTACAGCTATGGCTACACCTTC.

The CDR3 region has the DNA TGTGCCAGCCATTTAGCGGGAGGTGGAACCGGGGAGCTGTTTTTT. This codes for CASHLAGGGTGELFF. The rearrangement links TRBV11-2 to TRBJ2-2; 10 bases fit TRBD2. The germline CDR1 and CDR2 sequences are SGHAT and FQNNGV. V trimming: 8 bases; J trimming: 5 bases; junction bases outside the gene matches: 8. This CDR3 region has 15 residues.

V is TRBV7-2 and J is TRBJ2-1; D might be TRBD1 (5 bases). Germline loops: CDR1 SGHTA, CDR2 FQGNSA. This CDR3 contains 15 residues. Trimming took off 4 bases at V and 8 bases at J, with 18 bases between the two ends. CDR3 in amino acids: CASSYGGQAGYEQFF. The CDR3 DNA follows: TGTGCCAGCAGCTACGGCGGACAAGCAGGATATGAGCAGTTCTTC.